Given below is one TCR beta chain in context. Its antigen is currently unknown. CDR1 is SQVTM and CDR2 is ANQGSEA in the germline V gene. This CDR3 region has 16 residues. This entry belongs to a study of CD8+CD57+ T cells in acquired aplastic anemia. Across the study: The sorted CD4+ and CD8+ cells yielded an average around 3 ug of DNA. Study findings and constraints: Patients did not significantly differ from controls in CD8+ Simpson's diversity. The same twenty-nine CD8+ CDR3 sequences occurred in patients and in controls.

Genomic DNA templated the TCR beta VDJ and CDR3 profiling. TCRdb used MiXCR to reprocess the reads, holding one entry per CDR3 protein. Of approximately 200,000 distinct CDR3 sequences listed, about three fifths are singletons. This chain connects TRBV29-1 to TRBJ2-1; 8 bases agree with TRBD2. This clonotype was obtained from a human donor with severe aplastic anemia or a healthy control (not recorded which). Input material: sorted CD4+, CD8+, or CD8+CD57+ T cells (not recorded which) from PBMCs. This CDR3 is CSASRRGTRTYNEQFF. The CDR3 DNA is TGCAGTGCTTCTCGTCGCGGGACTAGGACCTACAATGAGCAGTTCTTC.